A selection of T cell receptor beta chains follows, all from one sample in a study of OX40 agonist ivuxolimab in advanced cancers. Generated by immunoSEQ multiplex PCR, the TCRdb table keeps only in-frame clones and is missing some. Of more than 50,000 clones listed, about 89% are singletons. This material consisted of CD4+ or CD8+ T cells sorted from blood, taken in a trial of the OX40 agonist ivuxolimab. These receptor sequences come from an adult with an advanced solid tumor such as melanoma, head and neck, liver or kidney cancer. Each CDR3 is given with its conserved first and last residue. The D gene is left open where the match is weak. Rows give clone size only sometimes, using once, few, many, or a class for an expanded clone.

clone_size	d_call	v_call	j_call	cdr3_nt	cdr3_aa
-	-	TRBV14	TRBJ2-3	TGTGCCAGCAGCCAACAGAGATCAGATACGCAGTATTTT	CASSQQRSDTQYF
-	TRBD1	TRBV6-5	TRBJ1-2	TGTGCCAGCAGAGAGACGACAGGGGAGAACTATGGCTACACCTTC	CASRETTGENYGYTF
-	TRBD2	TRBV10-1	TRBJ2-1	TGCGCCAGCAGCCGACTAGCGGGGGGCCATGAGCAGTTCTTC	CASSRLAGGHEQFF
-	-	TRBV4-2	TRBJ2-1	TGTGCCAGCAGCCAAGAGGGAGGCTCCTACAATGAGCAGTTCTTC	CASSQEGGSYNEQFF
-	-	TRBV11-2	TRBJ1-6	TGTGCCAGCAGCTCCCTCGACAGATATAATTCACCCCTCCACTTT	CASSSLDRYNSPLHF
-	-	TRBV5-6	TRBJ2-5	TGTGCCAGCAGCTTGCGTGAGACCCAGTACTTC	CASSLRETQYF
-	TRBD1	TRBV7-2	TRBJ1-2	TGTGCCAGCAGCTCGGACAGGACTAACTATGGCTACACCTTC	CASSSDRTNYGYTF
once	TRBD1	TRBV5-1	TRBJ2-2	TGCGCCACCGGACAGGGTGACACCGGGGAGCTGTTTTTT	CATGQGDTGELFF
-	-	TRBV6-1	TRBJ2-7	TGTGCCAGCGGCGGTAACTCCTACGAGCAGTACTTC	CASGGNSYEQYF
-	-	TRBV15	TRBJ1-2	TGTGCCACCAGCCCCGACGTCCATTCATATGGCTACACCTTC	CATSPDVHSYGYTF
-	-	TRBV7-6	TRBJ2-3	TGTGCCAGCAGCTTAAACAGATACACAGATACGCAGTATTTT	CASSLNRYTDTQYF
-	-	TRBV5-4	TRBJ1-2	TGTGCCAGCAGCTTTGACAATTTTAACTATGGCTACACCTTC	CASSFDNFNYGYTF
-	-	TRBV6-5	TRBJ1-2	TGTGCCAGCAGTATTGGGGCTAGCTACACCTTC	CASSIGASYTF
-	TRBD2	TRBV6-6	TRBJ2-5	TGTGCCAGCAGTCAGACCGGGACTAGCGGGAGGGAGACCCAGTACTTC	CASSQTGTSGRETQYF
-	-	TRBV18	TRBJ2-6	TGTGCCAGCTCACTTCGGACAGCCCAACTCTCTGGGGCCAACGTCCTGACTTTC	CASSLRTAQLSGANVLTF
-	-	TRBV5-6	TRBJ2-6	TGTGCCAGCAACCTGGGGCGCGGTGGGGCCAACGTCCTGACTTTC	CASNLGRGGANVLTF
once	TRBD1	TRBV7-2	TRBJ1-1	TGTGCCAGCAGACTCGGGCCAACAGGGGAGACTGAAGCTTTCTTT	CASRLGPTGETEAFF
-	-	TRBV19	TRBJ1-2	TGTGCCAGTAGATGGGAAAGTTCTAACTATGGCTACACCTTC	CASRWESSNYGYTF
once	-	TRBV2	TRBJ2-5	TGTGCCACCAGGTTCAGAATACTTCCACGTCATGAGACCCAGTACTTC	CATRFRILPRHETQYF
-	TRBD2	TRBV11-2	TRBJ2-2	TGTGCCAGCAGCTTCGCGGGAGGAAGGGCCGGGGAGCTGTTTTTT	CASSFAGGRAGELFF
-	-	TRBV4-2	TRBJ2-1	TGTGCCAGCAGCCCCGAACGCACCTCCTACAATGAGCAGTTCTTC	CASSPERTSYNEQFF
-	TRBD1	TRBV5-1	TRBJ2-5	TGCGCCAGCAGCTTGGGAGGGGGCTCAGAGACCCAGTACTTC	CASSLGGGSETQYF
once	-	TRBV18	TRBJ1-6	TGTGCCAGCTCAATACAGGCCCCAGAAGGTTCACCCCTCCACTTT	CASSIQAPEGSPLHF
-	-	TRBV5-4	TRBJ2-7	TGTGCCAGCAGCGCAGGGGTAGCGGCGAGCTCCTACGAGCAGTACTTC	CASSAGVAASSYEQYF
-	-	TRBV30	TRBJ1-3	TGTGCCTGGAGTGGCGATGGCAGGGGTGGAAACACCATATATTTT	CAWSGDGRGGNTIYF
-	TRBD1	TRBV6-5	TRBJ2-1	TGTGCCAGCAGCCGGGGACAGGGAGACAATGAGCAGTTCTTC	CASSRGQGDNEQFF
-	TRBD1	TRBV15	TRBJ2-1	TGTGCCACCAGCAGAGATGGGGGACAGGCCAAAGAGCAGTTCTTC	CATSRDGGQAKEQFF
-	-	TRBV5-8	TRBJ2-3	TGTGCCAGCAGCCCCGGGATAGGAGCGTATACGCAGTATTTT	CASSPGIGAYTQYF
-	-	TRBV5-1	TRBJ2-7	TGCGCCAGCAGCTTGCTCACCTCCGGCGAGCAGTACTTC	CASSLLTSGEQYF
-	-	TRBV9	TRBJ2-1	TGTGCCAGCAGCGAAACCGGGAGCGAAGGGGATGAGCAGTTCTTC	CASSETGSEGDEQFF
-	TRBD2	TRBV27	TRBJ2-5	TGTGCCAGCAGTGGGCTAGCGGGAGTTGGAGGGGAGACCCAGTACTTC	CASSGLAGVGGETQYF
-	TRBD1	TRBV9	TRBJ1-3	TGTGCCAGCAGCGGCGCAGGGGGCCTCTCTGGAAACACCATATATTTT	CASSGAGGLSGNTIYF
-	-	TRBV18	TRBJ2-3	TGTGCCAGCTCACGGTCCCATTCGGCTGCGGGAGATACGCAGTATTTT	CASSRSHSAAGDTQYF
-	TRBD1	TRBV10-2	TRBJ2-5	TGCGCCAGCAGTGAACAACAGGGGGAGTTCGGGACCCAGTACTTC	CASSEQQGEFGTQYF
-	-	TRBV18	TRBJ2-3	TGTGCCAGCTCAGTCCCTAGCGACCCCGTCACAGATACGCAGTATTTT	CASSVPSDPVTDTQYF
-	-	TRBV5-4	TRBJ1-4	TGTGCCAGCAGTCGTCGTGGGACCACTAATGAAAAACTGTTTTTT	CASSRRGTTNEKLFF
-	-	TRBV6-1	TRBJ2-7	TGTGCCAGCAGTGCAAGCCACAGGGGGGGGGCCTACGAGCAGTACTTC	CASSASHRGGAYEQYF
-	-	TRBV7-6	TRBJ2-7	TGTGCCAGCAGCCTCAGGGGCGGCGGGGCACCTTTGTACGAGCAGTACTTC	CASSLRGGGAPLYEQYF
-	TRBD2	TRBV28	TRBJ2-1	TGTGCCAGCACCTCACTCCTAGCGGGAGGGGGCAATGAGCAGTTCTTC	CASTSLLAGGGNEQFF
-	TRBD2	TRBV5-1	TRBJ2-7	TGCGCCAGCAAGGTAGCGGGAGCCTACGAGCAGTACTTC	CASKVAGAYEQYF
-	-	TRBV18	TRBJ2-3	TGTGCCAGCTCACCAATCGCTAGCGCCATCACAGATACGCAGTATTTT	CASSPIASAITDTQYF
-	TRBD1	TRBV5-6	TRBJ1-5	TGTGCCAGCAGCGCAGCCGGGACAGGGGGTCAGCCCCAGCATTTT	CASSAAGTGGQPQHF
-	-	TRBV6-1	TRBJ2-2	TGTGCCAGCAGTGAAGACGGGGGACTTAACACCGGGGAGCTGTTTTTT	CASSEDGGLNTGELFF
-	-	TRBV11-2	TRBJ2-1	TGTGCCAGCAGAATGGGAGTAAATGAGCAGTTCTTC	CASRMGVNEQFF
once	TRBD1	TRBV28	TRBJ2-7	TGTGCCAGCAGCCCAGGGGGCGCCGCCCCACCGCAGTACTTC	CASSPGGAAPPQYF
-	-	TRBV2	TRBJ2-6	TGTGCCAGCAATGGACACCACTCTGGGGCCAACGTCCTGACTTTC	CASNGHHSGANVLTF
-	TRBD1	TRBV27	TRBJ1-2	TGTGCCAGCAGTTTCCGGGACAGGGGAGGCTACACCTTC	CASSFRDRGGYTF
-	-	TRBV29-1	TRBJ1-1	TGCAGCGTTCGAGAGGGGCAGAACACTGAAGCTTTCTTT	CSVREGQNTEAFF